What follows are 30 T cell receptor beta chains derived from one specimen sequenced in a study of OX40 agonist ivuxolimab in advanced cancers. Profiling relied on immunoSEQ multiplex PCR, and the TCRdb table lists in-frame clones only, not all of them. The sample has tens of thousands of clones, about 81% seen once. The sample in question was CD4+ or CD8+ T cells sorted from blood, obtained in a trial of the OX40 agonist ivuxolimab. The source of these receptors is an adult with an advanced solid tumor such as melanoma, head and neck, liver or kidney cancer.

V gene TRBV7-9 combines with J gene TRBJ2-2, with D possibly TRBD1 on 6 matching bases. The CDR3 totals 15 residues. Germline values: CDR1 SEHNR, CDR2 FQNEAQ (reference sequence). Trimming took off 3 bases at V and 6 bases at J, with 14 bases between the two ends. As DNA, the CDR3 is TGTGCCAGCAGCTTGGCATTGCAGGGGCCCGGGGAGCTGTTTTTT. Its translation is CASSLALQGPGELFF.

The chain employs TRBV15 and TRBJ1-2; TRBD1 is a possible D gene (6 bases). Deletions cut 2 bases from V and 4 bases from J, with 11 bases between. Germline V CDR1 and CDR2: LNHNV, YYDKDF (reference sequence). The CDR3 is 14 residues long. This CDR3 reads CATSRSGVSYGYTF. Written as DNA, the CDR3 is TGTGCCACCAGCAGATCAGGGGTCTCCTATGGCTACACCTTC.

This chain joins TRBV28 and TRBJ1-2; unclear D gene. Germline V gene lookup returns CDR1 MDHEN and CDR2 SYDVKM. The germline V and J ends were trimmed by 8 bases and 9 bases, with 25 bases remaining between them. The CDR3 sequence is 15 residues long. Here the CDR3 DNA reads TGTGCCAGCGCCCTAGGGTTGGGAGGACCTATGCGCTACACCTTC. Its translation: CASALGLGGPMRYTF.

The V call is TRBV2, the J call TRBJ2-7; TRBD2 is a possible D gene (6 bases). The CDR3 is 14 amino acids. Germline V lookup: CDR1 SNHLY, CDR2 FYNNEI. Trimming cost V 6 bases and J 6 bases, with 18 bases left between them. CDR3 protein: CASSATGTPVEQYF. The CDR3, as DNA: TGTGCCAGCAGCGCTACCGGGACTCCCGTCGAGCAGTACTTC.

V gene TRBV18 combines with J gene TRBJ1-1, with D hard to call. Looked up from germline, CDR1 is KGHSH and CDR2 is LQKENI. V lost 0 bases and J 8 bases, leaving 13 bases between the germline ends. CDR3 length: 14 amino acids. The CDR3 sequence is CASSPPSLQTEAFF. The CDR3 nucleotides are TGTGCCAGCTCACCACCGAGTTTACAGACAGAAGCTTTCTTT.

The chain has TRBV15 and TRBJ1-2, with 9 bases lining up with TRBD1. The germline V gene encodes CDR1 LNHNV and CDR2 YYDKDF (reference sequence). CDR3 length: 14 amino acids. The J segment lost 5 bases and the V segment lost 5 bases, leaving 6 bases of the junction unmatched. This chain's CDR3 is CATSVGTGWYGYTF. CDR3 in DNA: TGTGCCACCAGCGTCGGGACAGGGTGGTATGGCTACACCTTC.

The gene calls are TRBV5-5 and TRBJ2-6; D tentatively fits TRBD1 or TRBD2 (6 bases each). The CDR3 contains 16 residues. Germline V gene lookup returns CDR1 SGHKS and CDR2 YYEKEE (reference sequence). Trimming took 4 bases from V and 3 from J, leaving 14 bases between them. Here the CDR3 reads CASSTRGAGGANVLTF. DNA for the CDR3: TGTGCCAGCAGCACGAGGGGGGCTGGTGGGGCCAACGTCCTGACTTTC. Looking up the rest from reference TRBV5-5 and TRBJ2-6 gives the full variable domain: DAGVTQSPTHLIKTRGQQVTLRCSPISGHKSVSWYQQVLGQGPQFIFQYYEKEERGRGNFPDRFSARQFPNYSSELNVNALLLGDSALYLCASSTRGAGGANVLTFGAGSRLTVL.

This clone was counted a few times. The CDR3 region is CASSQDLNQPQHF. CDR3 coding DNA: TGCGCCAGCAGCCAAGATCTCAATCAGCCCCAGCATTTT. The rearrangement links TRBV4-3 to TRBJ1-5; the D is unclear. The germline V gene has CDR1 LGHNA and CDR2 YSLEER. The length of the CDR3 is 13 residues. V dropped 0 bases and J dropped 3 bases, with 3 bases sitting between them.

This clone was seen a few times. The genes are TRBV7-9 and TRBJ2-5; 8 positions agree with TRBD2. CDR1 SEHNR and CDR2 FQNEAQ come from the germline V gene (reference sequence). The CDR3 is 15 amino acids. Trimming cost V 5 bases and J 6 bases; bases outside gene matches: 11. CDR3 bases: TGTGCCAGCAGCCCCCTAGCGGGCGGCGGGAAGACCCAGTACTTC. It encodes CASSPLAGGGKTQYF. The full variable domain, completed using reference TRBV7-9 and TRBJ2-5, is DTGVSQNPRHKITKRGQNVTFRCDPISEHNRLYWYRQTLGQGPEFLTYFQNEAQLEKSRLLSDRFSAERPKGSFSTLEIQRTEQGDSAMYLCASSPLAGGGKTQYFGPGTRLLVL.

Only a few counts were recorded for this clone. This chain joins TRBV2 and TRBJ1-5; D gene uncertain. From germline, CDR1 is SNHLY and CDR2 FYNNEI. This CDR3 spans 15 amino acids. V lost 3 bases, J lost 0 bases, and 9 bases lay in between. Here the CDR3 reads CASSDYRASNQPQHF. DNA for the CDR3: TGTGCCAGCAGTGACTATAGGGCTAGCAATCAGCCCCAGCATTTT.

Only one count was recorded for this clone. The rearrangement links TRBV7-2 to TRBJ1-1; tentative D call: TRBD1 (5 bases). The V end was cut by 3 bases, the J end by 10 bases, with 24 bases between. CDR3 length: 16 residues. Germline loops: CDR1 SGHTA, CDR2 FQGNSA. The CDR3 loop is CASSLAVNRGEGGAFF. The CDR3 DNA reads as TGTGCCAGCAGCTTGGCGGTAAATCGAGGGGAAGGAGGAGCTTTCTTT.

The sample holds one count of this clone. The V gene is TRBV12-5, the J gene TRBJ2-3; tentative D call: TRBD1 (5 bases). Trimming pared 4 bases from V and 0 bases from J, leaving 8 bases between. Per germline, CDR1 LGHNT and CDR2 FRNRAP. The CDR3 contains 14 residues. The CDR3, as DNA: TGTGCTAGTGGTTGGGGCGGTAGCACAGATACGCAGTATTTT. Translated, it gives CASGWGGSTDTQYF.

The genes are TRBV5-5 and TRBJ1-5; D perhaps matches TRBD1 (6 bases). Trimming took 1 base from V and 4 from J, leaving 9 bases between them. Germline V gene data show CDR1 as SGHKS and CDR2 as YYEKEE (reference sequence). CDR3 size: 14 residues. CDR3 in amino acids: CASSLSGANQPQHF. The CDR3, as DNA: TGTGCCAGCAGCTTGTCAGGGGCTAATCAGCCCCAGCATTTT.

The J gene is TRBJ1-5, the V gene TRBV2; D possibly corresponds to TRBD1 (6 bases). The CDR3 spans 15 residues. Germline V CDR1 and CDR2: SNHLY, FYNNEI. V was trimmed by 6 bases and J by 0 bases, leaving 12 bases between them. The CDR3 nucleotides are TGTGCCAGCAGAAATCAGGGGACTAGCAATCAGCCCCAGCATTTT. This sequence encodes CASRNQGTSNQPQHF.

This clone was counted once. The chain combines TRBV27 with TRBJ1-5, with TRBD1 identical over 7 bases. The length of the CDR3 is 16 residues. V was pared by 3 bases and J by 3 bases, with 8 bases of the junction left unmatched. Germline loops: CDR1 MNHEY, CDR2 SMNVEV (reference sequence). The CDR3, as DNA: TGTGCCAGCAGTTTGGGGGGGGGACAGCCCAATCAGCCCCAGCATTTT. This gives the protein CASSLGGGQPNQPQHF.

V is TRBV28 and J is TRBJ2-7; D tentatively fits TRBD1 or TRBD2 (5 bases each). CDR1 is MDHEN, CDR2 SYDVKM, per germline. The CDR3 is 15 residues long. V was shortened by 5 bases and J by 4 bases, with 18 bases between the two germline ends. CDR3 in amino acids: CASSTPGTEHYEQYV. The CDR3 nucleotides are TGTGCCAGCAGTACCCCCGGGACGGAGCATTACGAGCAGTACGTC.

This clone was counted a single time. The chain is built from TRBV7-2 and TRBJ2-5, with D unclear. The CDR3 extends over 15 amino acids. Per germline, CDR1 SGHTA and CDR2 FQGNSA. Deletions cut 3 bases from V and 2 bases from J, with 13 bases between. The CDR3 DNA reads as TGTGCCAGCAGCTTGAGTCCGCCGCCTCAAGAGACCCAGTACTTC. Translating gives CASSLSPPPQETQYF.

A word on this clone: Relative to the germline gene, one junction end is altered; a read error may explain this. The V and J genes are TRBV7-2 and TRBJ2-1; D gene ambiguous. Germline V gives CDR1 SGHTA, CDR2 FQGNSA. The length of the CDR3 is 15 residues. CDR3 in DNA: TGTGTCAGCAGCCCCCCCGGACCGAAATACAATGAGCAGTTCTTC. Amino acid sequence: CVSSPPGPKYNEQFF.

There are a few counts of this clone. V and J are TRBV6-1 and TRBJ1-5; the D gene is possibly TRBD1 (5 bases). The ends were cut back, 1 base at V and 1 base at J, with 8 bases in the middle. The CDR3 sequence is 15 residues long. CDR1 is MNHNS, CDR2 SASEGT, per germline. This CDR3 is CASSEVRVSNQPQHF. The CDR3 bases are TGTGCCAGCAGTGAAGTCAGGGTGAGCAATCAGCCCCAGCATTTT.

The CDR3 coding sequence is TGCGCCAGCAGCCCAGGGGACACTGGAAACACCATATATTTT. It encodes CASSPGDTGNTIYF. V gene TRBV4-1 combines with J gene TRBJ1-3, with D possibly matching TRBD1 (6 bases). CDR1 MGHRA and CDR2 YSYEKL come from the germline V gene. The CDR3 is 14 amino acids. V gave up 4 bases and J gave up 2 bases, with 9 bases separating them.

This clone has a handful of counts. This sequence joins TRBV6-5 and TRBJ1-2, with 7 bases that match TRBD1. In germline, CDR1 is MNHEY, CDR2 SVGAGI. Trimming removed 0 bases from V and 3 bases from J; junction bases left unmatched: 7. This CDR3 region has 16 residues. This CDR3 reads CASSYSFDREYYGYTF. The DNA of the CDR3 is TGTGCCAGCAGTTACTCATTTGACAGGGAATACTATGGCTACACCTTC.

The V gene is TRBV30, the J gene TRBJ1-2; no definite D call. The CDR3 consists of 12 residues. Trimming removed 2 bases from V and 6 bases from J, with 10 bases in between. The germline gives CDR1 GTSNPN, CDR2 SVGIG (reference sequence). CDR3 nucleotides: TGTGCCTGGAGTCAGTTTGGGGATGGCTACACCTTC. It codes for CAWSQFGDGYTF.

This chain joins TRBV11-2 and TRBJ2-2; D is perhaps TRBD2 (6 bases). Germline values: CDR1 SGHAT, CDR2 FQNNGV. The CDR3 spans 16 residues. V gave up 1 base and J gave up 4 bases, with 13 bases separating them. The CDR3 DNA follows: TGTGCCAGCAGCTTAGCGGCTAGCGCCCTCACCGGGGAGCTGTTTTTT. Translating it yields CASSLAASALTGELFF.

The chain employs TRBV19 and TRBJ2-7; D perhaps matches TRBD1 (5 bases). In germline, CDR1 is LNHDA, CDR2 SQIVND (reference sequence). The CDR3 is made up of 14 amino acids. Between the trimmed V and J ends, which lost 1 base and 3 bases, there was a span of 10 bases. CDR3 in DNA: TGTGCCAGTAGTATAGGCCAGGGTTTCTACGAGCAGTACTTC. Encoded protein: CASSIGQGFYEQYF.

V usage is TRBV5-1 and J usage is TRBJ1-1; no clear D gene. CDR3 length: 14 residues. The V and J ends lost 4 bases and 1 base respectively, with 11 bases between them. Per the germline V gene, CDR1 is SGHRS and CDR2 is YFSETQ. The CDR3 loop is CASSPTPSNTEAFF. CDR3 nucleotide sequence: TGCGCCAGCAGCCCTACCCCATCGAACACTGAAGCTTTCTTT.

The chain employs TRBV7-2 and TRBJ1-1; D not certain. V lost 5 bases and J 1 base, leaving 14 bases between the germline ends. The length of the CDR3 is 15 residues. CDR1 and CDR2 (germline): SGHTA, FQGNSA. This CDR3 is CASSPRRAANTEAFF. CDR3 DNA sequence: TGTGCCAGCAGCCCCCGGAGAGCGGCGAACACTGAAGCTTTCTTT.

The V and J genes are TRBV6-5 and TRBJ2-2; D is unresolved. Germline V gene lookup returns CDR1 MNHEY and CDR2 SVGAGI. The CDR3 is 14 amino acids. V lost 2 bases to trimming and J lost 3 bases, with 7 bases between them. CDR3 sequence (DNA): TGTGCCAGCAGTTACAAGGGTTACACCGGGGAGCTGTTTTTT. The encoded protein is CASSYKGYTGELFF.

V is TRBV6-1 and J is TRBJ1-2, with TRBD1 matching over 11 bases. The J segment lost 1 base and the V segment lost 4 bases, leaving 8 bases of the junction unmatched. This CDR3 contains 17 residues. Germline-derived CDR1 and CDR2 are MNHNS and SASEGT. This chain's CDR3 is CASSARDRGGVNYGYTF. The DNA of the CDR3 is TGTGCCAGCAGTGCCCGGGACAGGGGGGGAGTTAACTATGGCTACACCTTC.

The gene calls are TRBV7-9 and TRBJ2-1; 9 nucleotides agree with TRBD2. The trim removed 3 bases at V and 6 bases at J, leaving 3 bases unmatched. CDR1 is SEHNR, CDR2 FQNEAQ, per germline (reference sequence). The CDR3 contains 14 residues. CDR3 bases: TGTGCCAGCAGCTTGGGACTAGCCATCAATGAGCAGTTCTTC. It specifies CASSLGLAINEQFF. The full variable domain, rest sourced from reference TRBV7-9 and TRBJ2-1, is DTGVSQNPRHKITKRGQNVTFRCDPISEHNRLYWYRQTLGQGPEFLTYFQNEAQLEKSRLLSDRFSAERPKGSFSTLEIQRTEQGDSAMYLCASSLGLAINEQFFGPGTRLTVL.

The V and J genes are TRBV15 and TRBJ1-1; no clear D. Germline loops: CDR1 LNHNV, CDR2 YYDKDF (reference sequence). This CDR3 is 14 amino acids long. Deletions cut 0 bases from V and 4 bases from J, with 9 bases between. This CDR3 is CATSRDIGSTEAFF. CDR3 nucleotides: TGTGCCACCAGCAGAGATATTGGAAGCACTGAAGCTTTCTTT. Variable domain in full (rest from reference TRBV15 and TRBJ1-1): DAMVIQNPRYQVTQFGKPVTLSCSQTLNHNVMYWYQQKSSQAPKLLFHYYDKDFNNEADTPDNFQSRRPNTSFCFLDIRSPGLGDTAMYLCATSRDIGSTEAFFGQGTRLTVV.